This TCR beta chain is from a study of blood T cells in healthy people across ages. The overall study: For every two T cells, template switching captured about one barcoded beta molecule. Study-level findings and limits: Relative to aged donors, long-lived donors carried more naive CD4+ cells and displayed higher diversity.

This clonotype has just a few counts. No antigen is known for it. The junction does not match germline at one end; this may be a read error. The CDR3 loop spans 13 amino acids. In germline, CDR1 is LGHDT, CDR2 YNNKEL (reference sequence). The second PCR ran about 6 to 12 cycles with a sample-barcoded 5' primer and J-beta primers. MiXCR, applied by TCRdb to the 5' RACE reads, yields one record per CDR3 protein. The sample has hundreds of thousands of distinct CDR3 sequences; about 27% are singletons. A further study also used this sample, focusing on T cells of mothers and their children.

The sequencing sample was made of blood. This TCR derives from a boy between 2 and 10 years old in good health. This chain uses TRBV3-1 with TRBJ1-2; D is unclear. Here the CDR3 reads CASSQLRNYAYTF. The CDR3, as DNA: TGTGCCAGCAGCCAACTACGGAACTATGCCTACACCTTC.